One T cell receptor (beta chain) is described in this entry. This clonotype was counted at least ten times. Its cognate antigen has yet to be identified. Base-call qualities are not available, and no considerably larger clone is one nucleotide away. The library was generated by multiplex PCR. The run used an Illumina HiSeq 4000. TCR beta libraries were built with iRepertoire HTBI primers and Arm-PCR amplification of CDR3 regions. PCR products were gel purified before sequencing. Per the original workflow: Gene usage analysis of CDR3 amino acid clonotypes relied on the 62 TRBV and about 15 TRBJ segments identified across samples. COPE and FqMerger were used to merge filtered high-quality paired reads into contigs. BLAST was used to align contigs to the IMGT TRBV, TRBD and TRBJ reference genes, and CDR3 was defined following IMGT. Any clonotype with a frequency above 0.1% was counted as a highly expanded clone. Shannon entropy served as the measure of repertoire diversity, while the Gini coefficient captured V-J evenness. A clonotype found in more than one individual was treated as public. TCRdb redid the processing of the public reads, applying fastp at Q25 and MiXCR, and retained in-frame beta chains. Under each unique CDR3 protein, matching rows form one entry showing the most common genes and DNA. The V and J calls reflect TCRdb's pipeline rather than the authors' work. The sample table holds roughly 380,000 distinct CDR3 sequences, of which roughly a sixth were seen once. The ten largest clones add up to 20% to 25% of the sample.

The data derive from a study of regulatory T cells in long-lasting Graves disease (TCRdb year 2021). For the wider study: In the newly diagnosed Graves' disease group, patients had been taking antithyroid drugs for less than 3 months. Peripheral blood TCR sequencing and RNA sequencing compared persistent Graves' disease patients with newly diagnosed Graves' disease patients. The study was conducted in China and was registered as a clinical trial. TCR sequencing covered 13 persistent and 20 newly diagnosed Graves' disease patients, 33 samples in total. Overall results and qualifications from the work: Persistent Graves' disease patients showed lower TCR Shannon entropy and fewer highly expanded clones than newly diagnosed patients, suggesting clonal expansion. The study examined only peripheral blood because the primary lesion, thyroid tissue, could not be accessed. A larger number of public clonotypes was shared among persistent patients (fewer than 3,000) than among newly diagnosed patients (around 880). Sequencing and analysis were restricted to the TCR beta chain. Preferential use of TRBV28, TRBJ1-2 and TRBJ2-5 was observed in persistent disease, whereas TRBV20-1 and TRBJ2-1 were favored in newly diagnosed disease. As a limitation, the authors acknowledged that the small sample size may reduce accuracy.

Its CDR3 holds 18 amino acids, cysteine through phenylalanine. The sequence is cut down to CDR3 DNA, 54 bases in frame from base 1. The V and J ends are trimmed by 4 bases and 2 bases, leaving 20 bases between them. The time point label, read with the paper, signifies: newly diagnosed GD, antithyroid drugs for less than 3 months. For both TCR sequencing and RNA sequencing, RNA was extracted from PBMCs in TRIzol. The diagnosis of Graves' disease was made according to American Thyroid Association guidelines. Recruitment of patients was carried out at an endocrinology department in Xi'an, China. Each patient gave 7 to 9.5 milliliters of peripheral blood, collected in an EDTA anticoagulant tube. Ficoll Paque Plus density gradient separation was used to isolate PBMCs, and no additional T cell sorting was done. RNA quality was checked with an Agilent 2100 Bioanalyzer and agarose gel, and concentration with a NanoDrop 2000.

The material was peripheral blood mononuclear cells (PBMCs), obtained at new diagnosis, from a patient treated with antithyroid drugs. The receptor comes from a female donor with Graves disease. The chain joins TRBV12-3 or TRBV12-4 to TRBJ2-2; D gene: possibly TRBD1, on 7 matching bases. For the CDR3, the sequence is CASSSWTGEAGNTGELFF. The sequenced DNA is TGTGCCAGCAGTTCATGGACAGGAGAGGCGGGAAACACCGGGGAGCTGTTTTTT.